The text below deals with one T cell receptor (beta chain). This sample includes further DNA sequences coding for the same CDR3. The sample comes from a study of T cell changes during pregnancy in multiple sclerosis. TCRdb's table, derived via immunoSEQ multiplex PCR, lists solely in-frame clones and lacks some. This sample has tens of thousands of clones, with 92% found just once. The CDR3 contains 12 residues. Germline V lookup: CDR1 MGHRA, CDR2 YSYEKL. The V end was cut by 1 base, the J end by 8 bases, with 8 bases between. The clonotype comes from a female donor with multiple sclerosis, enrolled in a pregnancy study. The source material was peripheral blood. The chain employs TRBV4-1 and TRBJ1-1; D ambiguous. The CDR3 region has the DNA TGCGCCAGCAGCCAAGCTACAGAAGAAGCTTTCTTT. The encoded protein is CASSQATEEAFF.